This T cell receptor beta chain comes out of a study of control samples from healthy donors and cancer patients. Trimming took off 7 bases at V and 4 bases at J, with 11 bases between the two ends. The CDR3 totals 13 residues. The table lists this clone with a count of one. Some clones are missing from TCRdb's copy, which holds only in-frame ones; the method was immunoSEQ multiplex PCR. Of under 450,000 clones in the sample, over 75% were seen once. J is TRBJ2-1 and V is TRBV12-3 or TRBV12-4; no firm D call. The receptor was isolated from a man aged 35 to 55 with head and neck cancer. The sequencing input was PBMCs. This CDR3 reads CASTFSPYNEQFF. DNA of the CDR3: TGTGCCAGCACCTTCAGTCCTTACAATGAGCAGTTCTTC.